This T cell receptor (beta chain) was captured in a study of blood T cell repertoires in COVID-19. As for the study in general: The United States, Italy and Spain supplied acute and convalescent COVID-19 samples. T cells, B-cell-depleted T cells, or PBMCs supplied cDNA or gDNA.

In the original workflow: Reference gene primer amplification gave estimated nucleated cell counts. TCRdb's table, derived via immunoSEQ multiplex PCR, lists solely in-frame clones and lacks some. V and J calls and clone size are copied from that table; D and trimming were computed from the DNA. Of under 250,000 clones in the sample, around 80% were seen once. This clone showed up just once. Other DNA sequences within the sample encode an identical CDR3. The TCR originated in a woman in her 70s with acute or convalescent COVID-19. Specimen: peripheral blood.

DNA of the CDR3: TGTGCCATCAGTACGGGACTTTCCACAGATACGCAGTATTTT. Encoded protein: CAISTGLSTDTQYF. This chain uses TRBV10-3 with TRBJ2-3, with D possibly matching TRBD2 (6 bases). Between the trimmed V and J ends, which lost 5 bases and 2 bases, there was a span of 11 bases. Germline V gene sequence: CDR1 ENHRY, CDR2 SYGVKD. CDR3 length: 14 amino acids.